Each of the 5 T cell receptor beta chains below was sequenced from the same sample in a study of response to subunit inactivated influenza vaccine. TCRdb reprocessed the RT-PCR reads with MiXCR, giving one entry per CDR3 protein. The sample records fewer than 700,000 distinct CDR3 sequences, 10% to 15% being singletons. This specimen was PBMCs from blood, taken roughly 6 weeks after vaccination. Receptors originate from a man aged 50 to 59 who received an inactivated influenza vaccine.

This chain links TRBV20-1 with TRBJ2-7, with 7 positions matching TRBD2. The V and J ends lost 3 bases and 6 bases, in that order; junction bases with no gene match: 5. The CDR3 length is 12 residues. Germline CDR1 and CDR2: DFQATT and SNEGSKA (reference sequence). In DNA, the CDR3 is TGCAGTGCTAGGGGGAGGGCCGGCGAGCAGTACTTC. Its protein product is CSARGRAGEQYF.

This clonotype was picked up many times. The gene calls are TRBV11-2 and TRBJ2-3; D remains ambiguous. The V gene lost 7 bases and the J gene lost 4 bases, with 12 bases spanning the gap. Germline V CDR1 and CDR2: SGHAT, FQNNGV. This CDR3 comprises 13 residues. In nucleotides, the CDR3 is TGTGCCAGCACCCAATCCGGCCCAGATACGCAGTATTTT. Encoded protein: CASTQSGPDTQYF.

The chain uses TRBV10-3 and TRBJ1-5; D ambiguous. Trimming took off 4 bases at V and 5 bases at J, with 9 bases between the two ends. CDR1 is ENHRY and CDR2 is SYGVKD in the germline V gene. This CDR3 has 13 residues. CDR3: CAISVSLDQPQHF. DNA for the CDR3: TGTGCCATCAGTGTGTCGCTGGATCAGCCCCAGCATTTT.

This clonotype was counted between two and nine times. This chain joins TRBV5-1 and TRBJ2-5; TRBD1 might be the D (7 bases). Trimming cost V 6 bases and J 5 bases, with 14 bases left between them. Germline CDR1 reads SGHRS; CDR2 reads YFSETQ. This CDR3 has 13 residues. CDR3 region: CASTRETGETQYF. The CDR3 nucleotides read TGCGCCAGCACCCGGGAGACAGGGGAGACCCAGTACTTC.

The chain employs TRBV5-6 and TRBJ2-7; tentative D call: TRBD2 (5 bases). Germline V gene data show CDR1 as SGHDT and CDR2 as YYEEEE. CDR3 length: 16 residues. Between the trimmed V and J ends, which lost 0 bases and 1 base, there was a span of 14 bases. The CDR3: CASSLAWETVSYEQYF. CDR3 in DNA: TGTGCCAGCAGCTTGGCCTGGGAGACTGTTTCCTACGAGCAGTACTTC.